This is a list of T cell receptor beta chains from one sample in a study of cytomegalovirus exposure and HLA in healthy donors. Method: immunoSEQ multiplex PCR; TCRdb's copy keeps in-frame clones and lacks some. The data contain under 200,000 clones, about four fifths of them singletons. Specimen: PBMCs. The receptors here all came from a man aged 25-40 years in good health and CMV-seronegative. CDR3s include the opening cysteine and the closing phenylalanine or tryptophan. A D gene is named only where the DNA matches it firmly. Not all rows give a size; the values are once, few, many and, for expanded clones, a class.

d_call	v_call	j_call	clone_size	cdr3_nt	cdr3_aa
TRBD1	TRBV15	TRBJ1-1	NA	TGTGCCACCACCAAAGGACAGGGGTTTACTGAAGCTTTCTTT	CATTKGQGFTEAFF
NA	TRBV19	TRBJ2-2	NA	TGTGCGGTAGGACTAACAAACACCGGGGAGCTGTTTTTT	CAVGLTNTGELFF
TRBD2	TRBV28	TRBJ2-7	few	TGTGCCAGCAGTCGACTAGCGGGCACCTACGAGCAGTACTTC	CASSRLAGTYEQYF
TRBD1	TRBV5-6	TRBJ2-5	NA	TGTGCCAGCAGTACGACAGGGGACGGGGAGACCCAGTACTTC	CASSTTGDGETQYF
NA	TRBV2	TRBJ1-1	NA	TGTGCCAGCAGCAGGGGTGAAGCTTTCTTT	CASSRGEAFF
NA	TRBV14	TRBJ1-2	NA	TGTGCCAGCAGCCAATCGAGGCGGGTCGCGCATGGCTACACCTTC	CASSQSRRVAHGYTF
NA	TRBV25-1	TRBJ1-4	NA	TGTGCCAGCAGTGAATGGAAGGGAGCTAATGAAAAACTGTTTTTT	CASSEWKGANEKLFF
TRBD2	TRBV6-6	TRBJ2-5	NA	TGTGCCAGCAGTTACACCCCGACTAGCGTTCTCCTAGAGCAGTACTTC	CASSYTPTSVLLEQYF
NA	TRBV4-3	TRBJ2-2	NA	TGCGCCAGCAGCCAAGTCCAGGTCTACACCGGGGAGCTGTTTTTT	CASSQVQVYTGELFF
TRBD1	TRBV5-1	TRBJ1-2	NA	TGCGCCAGCAGCTTGGAAATATCCGCCGGGACAGGGGGCTACACCTTC	CASSLEISAGTGGYTF
TRBD1	TRBV28	TRBJ1-3	once	TGTGCCAGCAGTTTCTCAGGACAGGGGTATGGAAACACCATATATTTT	CASSFSGQGYGNTIYF
NA	TRBV6-5	TRBJ1-6	NA	TGTGCCAGCAGGTTGGCGGCGGGGCGACCCCTCCACTTT	CASRLAAGRPLHF
NA	TRBV6-1	TRBJ2-7	NA	TGTGCCAGCAGTGAATGGAGGATTAGGGAGGGGGGCTCGTCCGCGTACGAGCAGTACTTC	CASSEWRIREGGSSAYEQYF
NA	TRBV7-9	TRBJ2-5	NA	TGTGCCAGCAGCTTAAGGGGGTCGAAGGGATACCAAGAGACCCAGTACTTC	CASSLRGSKGYQETQYF
TRBD1	TRBV25-1	TRBJ2-7	NA	TGTGCCAGCAGTGAATCGACAGGGAAAACCTACGAGCAGTACTTC	CASSESTGKTYEQYF
TRBD2	TRBV5-1	TRBJ2-1	NA	TGCGCCAGCAGCGGACTAGCGGGGTCCCACAATGAGCAGTTCTTC	CASSGLAGSHNEQFF
TRBD1	TRBV29-1	TRBJ1-4	NA	TGCAGCGTTGACAGGGGGCGTGGAGAAAAACTGTTTTTT	CSVDRGRGEKLFF
NA	TRBV5-6	TRBJ2-7	NA	TGTGCCAGCAGCTTGGCAGGGATCTCCGAGCAGTACTTC	CASSLAGISEQYF
TRBD1	TRBV28	TRBJ2-2	NA	TGTGCCAGCAGTCTAACAGGGGCCGGGGAGCTGTTTTTT	CASSLTGAGELFF
NA	TRBV6-5	TRBJ2-7	NA	TGTGCCAGCAGTTATGGTCAGTCCTCCTACGAGCAGTACTTC	CASSYGQSSYEQYF
NA	TRBV5-1	TRBJ2-5	NA	TGCGCCAGCAGCTTGACTCAAGAGACCCAGTACTTC	CASSLTQETQYF
NA	TRBV4-2	TRBJ1-5	few	TGTGCCAGCAGCACATATAGGACAGCTCTTAGCAATCAGCCCCAGCATTTT	CASSTYRTALSNQPQHF
NA	TRBV4-1	TRBJ2-5	NA	TGCGCCAGCAGCCAGACAGATGAAGAGACCCAGTACTTC	CASSQTDEETQYF
TRBD1	TRBV11-2	TRBJ2-2	few	TGTGCCAGCAGCTCCCGGGACAGGGGGGGTAAAACCGGGGAGCTGTTTTTT	CASSSRDRGGKTGELFF
TRBD2	TRBV28	TRBJ2-7	NA	TGTGCCAGCAGCCTAAGGGGGGGGACTAGGAAGACCTTATTCCACTACGAGCAGTACTTC	CASSLRGGTRKTLFHYEQYF
NA	TRBV5-6	TRBJ1-1	NA	TGTGCCAGCAGCTTGGGGCAGGGCGAAGCTTTCTTT	CASSLGQGEAFF
NA	TRBV30	TRBJ2-1	NA	TGTGCCTGGAGTGAGGGGATAAGCTCCTACAATGAGCAGTTCTTC	CAWSEGISSYNEQFF
NA	TRBV7-6	TRBJ2-1	NA	TGTGCCAGCAGCTCGACGGAGTCCTACAATGAGCAGTTCTTC	CASSSTESYNEQFF
NA	TRBV19	TRBJ2-7	NA	TGTGCCAGTAGTGCCTCCTCCACAGTTGCTTCCGAGCAGTACTTC	CASSASSTVASEQYF
NA	TRBV27	TRBJ1-2	NA	TGTGCCAGCAGTTTAGGGAGGGTGGGTGGCTACACCTTC	CASSLGRVGGYTF
NA	TRBV5-1	TRBJ1-5	NA	TGCGCCAGCAGCGAGGTAAGTTTGAAGCCCCAGCATTTT	CASSEVSLKPQHF
TRBD1	TRBV11-1	TRBJ2-5	few	TGTGCCAGCAGCCCCCGGGACAGGCAAGAGACCCAGTACTTC	CASSPRDRQETQYF
NA	TRBV7-9	TRBJ2-1	NA	TGTGCCAGCAGCCACCTCCCCCCCTTATGGTCGGGTGAGCAGTTCTTC	CASSHLPPLWSGEQFF
TRBD1	TRBV29-1	TRBJ1-4	NA	TGCAGCGGCGGGACAGGGGGTGAAAAACTGTTTTTT	CSGGTGGEKLFF
TRBD1	TRBV19	TRBJ1-1	NA	TGTGCCAGTAGTATAAAAACCGGGACAGGGGGGACTGAAGCTTTCTTT	CASSIKTGTGGTEAFF